This T cell receptor (beta chain) was obtained from a study of T cell responses to AZD1222 COVID-19 vaccine. Only in-frame clones appear in the TCRdb table, and some are missing; sequencing was by immunoSEQ multiplex PCR. The sample carries tens of thousands of clones, nearly 90% recorded once. Remarks on this clone: The antigen remains undetermined.

Whole-study findings and limits: A rise in Spike-specific TCR breadth and depth followed two AZD1222 doses. Mostly white British, mostly female donors; authors suggested clonal diversity may be underestimated.

The germline CDR1 and CDR2 sequences are MDHEN and SYDVKM. This CDR3 is 13 amino acids long. V lost 5 bases to trimming and J lost 4 bases; unmatched junction nucleotides: 0. The V call is TRBV28, the J call TRBJ1-5, with 9 bases fitting TRBD1. This receptor was obtained from an adult in good health. The sample consisted of peripheral blood, taken on day 0 of AZD1222 vaccination. CDR3 DNA sequence: TGTGCCAGCAGTGGACAGGGGAATCAGCCCCAGCATTTT. It translates to CASSGQGNQPQHF. Full variable domain (missing parts from reference TRBV28 and TRBJ1-5): DVKVTQSSRYLVKRTGEKVFLECVQDMDHENMFWYRQDPGLGLRLIYFSYDVKMKEKGDIPEGYSVSREKKERFSLILESASTNQTSMYLCASSGQGNQPQHFGDGTRLSIL.